Listed below are T cell receptor beta chains from one sample, sequenced in a study of blood T cell repertoires in COVID-19. Clones were read by immunoSEQ multiplex PCR, and TCRdb kept only the in-frame ones, dropping some. This table has about 300,000 clones, roughly 85% appearing once. What was sequenced was peripheral blood. All receptors derive from a human donor in a cohort sampled during active COVID-19. The CDR3 runs from the conserved cysteine through the conserved F or W. D genes are given only for firm matches. Clone sizes are given selectively: once, few, many, or a class where the clone is expanded.

CDR3	DNA	size	D	V	J
CASFTNLATFFLGDF	TGTGCCAGCTTCACCAATCTAGCGACTTTTTTTCTGGGGGACTTC	.	.	TRBV7-8	TRBJ2-5
CASSVSSGYTDTQYF	TGTGCCAGCAGCGTATCTAGCGGTTACACAGATACGCAGTATTTT	.	TRBD2	TRBV7-2	TRBJ2-3
CASSFDLGVKGYTF	TGTGCCAGCAGCTTCGACCTAGGGGTTAAGGGCTACACCTTC	.	.	TRBV4-2	TRBJ1-2
CAISERGLADNNEQFF	TGTGCCATCAGTGAGCGAGGACTAGCGGATAACAATGAGCAGTTCTTC	.	TRBD2	TRBV10-3	TRBJ2-1
CASSFRGYGYTF	TGTGCCAGCAGCTTCAGGGGTTATGGCTACACCTTC	once	.	TRBV12-3/TRBV12-4	TRBJ1-2
CASSLRTGYRGELFF	TGTGCCAGCAGTTTACGGACAGGGTACCGCGGGGAGCTGTTTTTT	.	TRBD1	TRBV28	TRBJ2-2
CASSLPQTETRYEQYF	TGTGCCAGCAGCTTACCCCAGACAGAAACCCGCTACGAGCAGTACTTC	once	.	TRBV5-4	TRBJ2-7
CASSYSIGAQPQHF	TGTGCCAGCAGTTACTCGATTGGGGCTCAGCCCCAGCATTTT	.	.	TRBV6-2/TRBV6-3	TRBJ1-5
CASSQGWHNEQFF	TGTGCCAGCAGCCAAGGGTGGCACAATGAGCAGTTCTTC	.	.	TRBV3-1/TRBV3-2	TRBJ2-1
CASSPPGQGETQYF	TGTGCCAGCTCACCCCCGGGACAGGGAGAGACCCAGTACTTC	.	TRBD1	TRBV18	TRBJ2-5
CASSLQGREQYF	TGCGCCAGCAGCTTGCAGGGGCGCGAGCAGTACTTC	.	.	TRBV5-1	TRBJ2-7
CASSLASSRNEQFF	TGCGCCAGCAGCTTGGCTAGTTCGCGCAATGAGCAGTTCTTC	.	.	TRBV5-1	TRBJ2-1
CAWSVNRLAFF	TGTGCCTGGAGTGTAAACCGGTTGGCTTTCTTT	.	.	TRBV30	TRBJ1-1
CSVSGRAGNEQFF	TGCAGCGTCAGCGGGAGGGCCGGCAATGAGCAGTTCTTC	.	TRBD2	TRBV29-1	TRBJ2-1
CASSPWAVVTYEQYF	TGTGCCAGCAGCCCCTGGGCAGTCGTGACCTACGAGCAGTACTTC	.	.	TRBV21-1	TRBJ2-7
CAWERQGGTEAFF	TGTGCCTGGGAACGACAGGGGGGCACTGAAGCTTTCTTT	.	TRBD1	TRBV30	TRBJ1-1
CASSDPLTGANTGELFF	TGCGCCAGCAGTGATCCTCTGACAGGAGCTAACACCGGGGAGCTGTTTTTT	.	.	TRBV10-1	TRBJ2-2
CASSKRPGQGNTF	TGTGCCAGCAGTAAAAGACCGGGACAGGGGAACACCTTC	.	TRBD1	TRBV12-3/TRBV12-4	TRBJ1-2